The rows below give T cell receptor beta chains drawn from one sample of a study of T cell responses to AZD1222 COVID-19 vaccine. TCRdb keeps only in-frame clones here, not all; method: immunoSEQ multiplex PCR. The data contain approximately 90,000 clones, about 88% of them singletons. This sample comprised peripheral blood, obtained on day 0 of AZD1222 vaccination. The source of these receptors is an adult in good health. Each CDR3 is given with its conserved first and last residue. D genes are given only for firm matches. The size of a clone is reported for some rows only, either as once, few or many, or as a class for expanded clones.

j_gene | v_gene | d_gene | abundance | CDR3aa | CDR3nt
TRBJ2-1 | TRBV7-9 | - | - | CASSLSGGEQFF | TGTGCCAGCAGCTTATCAGGTGGTGAGCAGTTCTTC
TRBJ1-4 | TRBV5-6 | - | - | CASSLTGASTNEKLFF | TGTGCCAGCAGCTTAACTGGGGCTTCAACTAATGAAAAACTGTTTTTT
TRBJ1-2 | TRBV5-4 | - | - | CASSLDSTAYGYTF | TGTGCCAGCAGCTTGGACAGCACGGCCTACGGCTACACCTTC
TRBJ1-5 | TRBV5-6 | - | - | CASSLLGNQPQHF | TGTGCCAGCAGCTTGCTAGGGAATCAGCCCCAGCATTTT
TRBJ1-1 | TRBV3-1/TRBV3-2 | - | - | CASTSGSHTEAFF | TGTGCCAGCACTTCAGGGTCCCACACTGAAGCTTTCTTT
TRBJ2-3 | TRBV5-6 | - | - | CASSFRQVDTQYF | TGTGCCAGCAGCTTCCGACAGGTAGATACGCAGTATTTT
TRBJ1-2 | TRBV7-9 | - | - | CASSLGGLGYTF | TGTGCCAGCAGCTTAGGAGGGCTCGGCTACACCTTC
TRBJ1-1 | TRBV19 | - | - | CASSIRGDGRYTEAFF | TGTGCCAGTAGTATACGAGGGGATGGAAGGTACACTGAAGCTTTCTTT
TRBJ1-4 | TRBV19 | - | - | CASSNVLGGRDEKLFF | TGTGCCAGTAGTAACGTACTGGGGGGTAGGGATGAAAAACTGTTTTTT
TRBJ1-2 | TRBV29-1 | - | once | CSASGTNTF | TGCAGCGCCTCCGGGACAAACACCTTC
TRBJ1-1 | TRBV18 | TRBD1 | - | CASSPLRGLSEAEAFF | TGTGCCAGCTCACCACTCAGGGGGCTGTCTGAGGCTGAAGCTTTCTTT
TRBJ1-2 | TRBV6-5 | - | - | CANFNTGSHYGYTF | TGTGCCAATTTCAATACCGGGAGCCACTATGGCTACACCTTC
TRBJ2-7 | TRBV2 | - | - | CASSGVEQYF | TGTGCCAGCAGTGGGGTCGAGCAGTACTTC
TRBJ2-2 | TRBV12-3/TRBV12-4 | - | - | CASGHGAGELFF | TGTGCCAGCGGTCATGGGGCCGGGGAGCTGTTTTTT
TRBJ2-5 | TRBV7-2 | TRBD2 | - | CASSFTSGEVETQYF | TGTGCCAGCAGCTTTACTAGCGGGGAAGTAGAGACCCAGTACTTC
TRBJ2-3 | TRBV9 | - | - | CASSEGDLGGPSTDTQYF | TGTGCCAGCAGCGAGGGGGACCTGGGGGGACCTAGCACAGATACGCAGTATTTT
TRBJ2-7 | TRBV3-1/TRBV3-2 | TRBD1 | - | CASSQGPGQGYEQYF | TGTGCCAGCAGCCAAGGCCCGGGACAGGGCTACGAGCAGTACTTC
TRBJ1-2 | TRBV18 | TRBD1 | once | CASSGTGGNYGYTF | TGTGCCAGCTCAGGGACAGGGGGCAACTATGGCTACACCTTC
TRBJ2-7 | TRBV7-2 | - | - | CASSLVNEQYF | TGTGCCAGCAGCTTAGTTAACGAGCAGTACTTC
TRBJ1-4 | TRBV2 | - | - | CASSEAREKLFF | TGTGCCAGCAGTGAAGCGCGAGAAAAACTGTTTTTT
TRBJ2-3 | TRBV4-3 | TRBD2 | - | CASSQDSSGGYPDTQYF | TGCGCCAGCAGCCAAGATTCGAGCGGGGGGTATCCAGATACGCAGTATTTT
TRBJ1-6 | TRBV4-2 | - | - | CASSPDGNSPLHF | TGTGCCAGCAGCCCCGACGGGAATTCACCCCTCCACTTT
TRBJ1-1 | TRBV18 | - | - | CASSPSLGNTEAFF | TGTGCCAGCTCACCAAGTCTAGGGAACACTGAAGCTTTCTTT
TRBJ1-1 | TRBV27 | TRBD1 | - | CASSLRGTGFSTEAFF | TGTGCCAGCAGTTTAAGGGGGACAGGGTTTAGCACTGAAGCTTTCTTT
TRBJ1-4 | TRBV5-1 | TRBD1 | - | CASSYPTGGTNEKLFF | TGCGCCAGCAGCTACCCAACAGGGGGGACTAATGAAAAACTGTTTTTT
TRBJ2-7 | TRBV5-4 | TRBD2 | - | CASSLRGGLYEQYF | TGTGCCAGCAGCTTGCGCGGGGGATTATACGAGCAGTACTTC
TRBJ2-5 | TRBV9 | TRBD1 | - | CASSEGRGWQETQYF | TGTGCCAGCAGCGAGGGCAGGGGGTGGCAAGAGACCCAGTACTTC
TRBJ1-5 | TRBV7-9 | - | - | CASSLNFWEPQHF | TGTGCCAGCAGCTTAAACTTCTGGGAGCCCCAGCATTTT
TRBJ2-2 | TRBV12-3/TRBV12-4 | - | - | CASSLTSTGELFF | TGTGCCAGCAGTTTGACGTCCACCGGGGAGCTGTTTTTT
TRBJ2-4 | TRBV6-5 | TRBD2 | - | CASRTSGGGNIQYF | TGTGCCAGCAGGACTAGCGGGGGAGGAAACATTCAGTACTTC
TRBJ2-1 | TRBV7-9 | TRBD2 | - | CASSLSLAGAHNEQFF | TGTGCCAGCAGCTTATCCTTAGCGGGGGCCCACAATGAGCAGTTCTTC
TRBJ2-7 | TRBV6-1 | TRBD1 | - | CASSSNRGRYEQYF | TGTGCCAGCAGTTCGAACAGGGGACGCTACGAGCAGTACTTC
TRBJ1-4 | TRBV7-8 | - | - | CASSLKGSGEKLFF | TGTGCCAGCAGCTTAAAGGGGAGTGGGGAAAAACTGTTTTTT
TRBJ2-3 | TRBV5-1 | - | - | CASSYGGGPPDTQYF | TGCGCCAGCAGCTATGGTGGGGGCCCCCCGGATACGCAGTATTTT
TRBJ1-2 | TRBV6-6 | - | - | CASSLVNGGKNYGYTF | TGTGCCAGCAGTTTGGTTAACGGGGGGAAAAACTATGGCTACACCTTC
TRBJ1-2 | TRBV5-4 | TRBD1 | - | CASSSPTGRDGYTF | TGTGCCAGCAGTTCCCCGACAGGGCGGGATGGCTACACCTTC
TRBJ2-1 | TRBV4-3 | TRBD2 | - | CASSQGLAGNNEQFF | TGCGCCAGCAGCCAGGGTCTAGCGGGGAACAATGAGCAGTTCTTC
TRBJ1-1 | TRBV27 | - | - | CASSLSGGARNTEAFF | TGTGCCAGCAGTTTAAGTGGGGGGGCGAGGAACACTGAAGCTTTCTTT
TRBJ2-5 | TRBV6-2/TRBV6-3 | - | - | CASSYGQGEVETQYF | TGTGCCAGCAGTTACGGCCAGGGGGAGGTTGAGACCCAGTACTTC
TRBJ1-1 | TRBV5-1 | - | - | CASSLYGANTEAFF | TGCGCCAGCAGCTTGTACGGGGCAAACACTGAAGCTTTCTTT
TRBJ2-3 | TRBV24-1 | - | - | CATSDSSTGLAPDTQYF | TGTGCCACCAGTGATTCTAGTACGGGGCTAGCGCCAGATACGCAGTATTTT
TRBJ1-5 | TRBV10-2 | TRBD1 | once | CASGTGGQPQHF | TGCGCCAGCGGGACAGGGGGGCAGCCCCAGCATTTT
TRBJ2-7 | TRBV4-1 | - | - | CASSQAGRNEQYF | TGCGCCAGCAGCCAGGCGGGTCGGAACGAGCAGTACTTC
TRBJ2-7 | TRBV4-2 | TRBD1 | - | CASSPKKGQGSYEQYF | TGTGCCAGCAGCCCTAAAAAAGGACAGGGCTCCTACGAGCAGTACTTC
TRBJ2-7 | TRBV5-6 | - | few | CASSRGTPPYEQYF | TGTGCCAGCAGCCGGGGGACCCCACCTTACGAGCAGTACTTC
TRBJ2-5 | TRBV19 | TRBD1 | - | CASRDRGIGYQETQYF | TGTGCCAGTAGGGACAGGGGGATCGGGTACCAAGAGACCCAGTACTTC
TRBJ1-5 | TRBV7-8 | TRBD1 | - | CASSLEQGAFNQPQHF | TGTGCCAGCAGCTTAGAACAGGGGGCCTTTAATCAGCCCCAGCATTTT
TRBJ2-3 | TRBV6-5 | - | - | CASSPRGSTDTQYF | TGTGCCAGCAGTCCTCGGGGGAGCACAGATACGCAGTATTTT
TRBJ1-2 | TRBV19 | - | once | CASSMNYYGYTF | TGTGCCAGTAGTATGAATTACTATGGCTACACCTTC
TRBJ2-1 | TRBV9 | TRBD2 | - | CASSGQLAVINEQFF | TGTGCCAGCAGCGGTCAACTAGCGGTTATCAATGAGCAGTTCTTC
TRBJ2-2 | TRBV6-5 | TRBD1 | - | CASRAGTVYTGELFF | TGTGCCAGCAGAGCCGGGACAGTATACACCGGGGAGCTGTTTTTT
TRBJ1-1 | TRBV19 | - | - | CASVRQRMGNTEAFF | TGTGCCAGTGTTAGACAGCGCATGGGGAACACTGAAGCTTTCTTT
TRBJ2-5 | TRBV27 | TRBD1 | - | CASRDIDRVEAQYF | TGTGCCAGCAGAGACATTGACAGGGTAGAGGCCCAGTACTTC